This TCR beta chain was documented in a study of blood T cell repertoires in COVID-19. Study background: COVID-19 samples collected from the United States, Italy and Spain covered acute and convalescent phases. Nucleic acid was either cDNA or gDNA, and it came from T cells, B-cell-depleted T cells, or PBMCs.

Methods used by the authors: Amplification from reference gene primers served as the basis for estimated nucleated cell counts. The assay was immunoSEQ multiplex PCR, and TCRdb's table has in-frame clones only and misses some. That table gives V, J and clone size, and the DNA gave D and trimming. In the table there are around 280,000 clones, about nine tenths of which are singletons. This receptor was identified in a woman aged 25 to 39 with COVID-19, enrolled during active disease. Material: peripheral blood.

CDR3 sequence: CASSLKTSRETQYF. The CDR3 bases are TGTGCCAGCAGCTTGAAGACTAGTAGAGAGACCCAGTACTTC. The chain couples TRBV11-2 to TRBJ2-5; D perhaps matches TRBD2 (6 bases). V gave up 3 bases and J gave up 4 bases, with 12 bases separating them. The CDR3 has 14 amino acids. CDR1 SGHAT and CDR2 FQNNGV come from the germline V gene.